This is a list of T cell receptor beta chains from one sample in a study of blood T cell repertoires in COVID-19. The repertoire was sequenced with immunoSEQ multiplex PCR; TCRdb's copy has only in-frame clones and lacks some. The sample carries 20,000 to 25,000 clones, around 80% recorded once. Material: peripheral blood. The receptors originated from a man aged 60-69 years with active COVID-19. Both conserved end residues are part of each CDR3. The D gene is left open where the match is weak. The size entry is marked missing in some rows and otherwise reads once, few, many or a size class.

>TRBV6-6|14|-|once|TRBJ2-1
CASRPLDSYNEQFF
TGTGCCAGCAGACCCCTAGACAGTTACAATGAGCAGTTCTTC
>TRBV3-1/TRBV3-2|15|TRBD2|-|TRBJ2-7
CASSQGTSGAYEQYF
TGTGCCAGCAGCCAAGGGACTAGCGGTGCCTACGAGCAGTACTTC
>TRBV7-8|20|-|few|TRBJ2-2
CASSLEVRSYSGLNTGELFF
TGTGCCAGCAGCTTAGAGGTCAGGAGCTATAGCGGTCTTAACACCGGGGAGCTGTTTTTT
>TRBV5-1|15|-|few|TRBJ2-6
CASSLQPSGANVLTF
TGCGCCAGCAGCTTACAGCCCTCTGGGGCCAACGTCCTGACTTTC
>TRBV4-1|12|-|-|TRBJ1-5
CASKGDGQPQHF
TGCGCCAGCAAAGGGGATGGGCAGCCCCAGCATTTT
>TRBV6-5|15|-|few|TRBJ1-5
CASRVAGEGNQPQHF
TGTGCCAGCAGGGTAGCAGGGGAAGGCAATCAGCCCCAGCATTTT
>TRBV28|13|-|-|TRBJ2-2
CASSFRNTGELFF
TGTGCCAGCAGTTTCAGGAACACCGGGGAGCTGTTTTTT
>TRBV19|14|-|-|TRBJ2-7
CASSISLEGYEQYF
TGTGCCAGTAGTATTTCGCTGGAGGGCTACGAGCAGTACTTC
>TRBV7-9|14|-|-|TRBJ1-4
CASSQTDSEEKLFF
TGTGCCAGCAGCCAAACTGACAGTGAAGAAAAACTGTTTTTT
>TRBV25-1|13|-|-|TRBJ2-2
CASSDRNTGELFF
TGTGCCAGCAGTGACAGGAACACCGGGGAGCTGTTTTTT
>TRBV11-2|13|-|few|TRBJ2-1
CASSFPNPNEQFF
TGTGCCAGCAGCTTCCCTAATCCGAATGAGCAGTTCTTC
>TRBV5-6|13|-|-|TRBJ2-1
CASSQAAYNEQFF
TGTGCCAGCAGTCAGGCCGCTTACAATGAGCAGTTCTTC
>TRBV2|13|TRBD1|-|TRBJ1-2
CASSAQGARGYTF
TGTGCCAGCAGTGCCCAGGGGGCTCGAGGCTACACCTTC
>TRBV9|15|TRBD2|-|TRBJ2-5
CASSISGTTQETQYF
TGTGCCAGCAGCATTAGCGGGACCACCCAAGAGACCCAGTACTTC
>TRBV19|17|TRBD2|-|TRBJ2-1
CASNDRAGGPASYEQFF
TGTGCCAGTAACGATAGGGCGGGAGGGCCAGCGTCCTATGAGCAGTTCTTC
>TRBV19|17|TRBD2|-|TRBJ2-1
CASSLGTSGLIYNEQFF
TGTGCCAGTAGTCTCGGGACTAGCGGCCTTATCTACAATGAGCAGTTCTTC
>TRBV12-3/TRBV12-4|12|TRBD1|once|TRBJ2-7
CASGTGYNEQYF
TGTGCCAGCGGGACAGGGTACAACGAGCAGTACTTC
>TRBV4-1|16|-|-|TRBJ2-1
CASSQDVAGSYNEQFF
TGCGCCAGCAGCCAAGATGTCGCGGGGAGTTACAATGAGCAGTTCTTC
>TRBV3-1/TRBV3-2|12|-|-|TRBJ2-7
CASSQDLRGRYF
TGTGCCAGCAGCCAAGATCTGCGGGGAAGGTACTTC
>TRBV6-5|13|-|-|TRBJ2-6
CASLNSGANVLTF
TGTGCCAGCCTAAACTCTGGGGCCAACGTCCTGACTTTC
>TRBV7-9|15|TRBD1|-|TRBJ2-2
CASSFGQGNTGELFF
TGTGCCAGCAGCTTCGGACAGGGGAACACCGGGGAGCTGTTTTTT
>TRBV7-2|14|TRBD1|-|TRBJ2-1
CASSLDNRGISQFF
TGTGCCAGCAGCTTAGATAACAGGGGTATATCGCAGTTCTTC
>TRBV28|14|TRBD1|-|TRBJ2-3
CASRLQGAGNTQYF
TGTGCCAGCAGATTACAGGGGGCGGGAAATACGCAGTATTTT
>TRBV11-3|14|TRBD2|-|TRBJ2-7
CASSRTSGRSEQYF
TGTGCCAGCAGCCGAACTAGCGGGAGAAGCGAGCAGTACTTC
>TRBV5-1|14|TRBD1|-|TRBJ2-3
CASSRGQGFDTQYF
TGCGCCAGCAGCAGGGGACAGGGTTTTGATACGCAGTATTTT
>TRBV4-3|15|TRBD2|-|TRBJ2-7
CASSQDRGTSREQYF
TGCGCCAGCAGCCAAGATAGAGGGACTAGCCGCGAGCAGTACTTC
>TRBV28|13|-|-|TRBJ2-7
CASKAGVSYEQYF
TGTGCCAGCAAGGCAGGGGTTTCCTACGAGCAGTACTTC
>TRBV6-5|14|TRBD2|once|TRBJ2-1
CASSYGTSGNEQFF
TGTGCCAGCAGTTACGGGACTAGCGGGAATGAGCAGTTCTTC
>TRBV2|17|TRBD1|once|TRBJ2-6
CASSVPRDSIPANVLTF
TGTGCCAGCAGTGTCCCCCGGGACAGTATACCGGCCAACGTCCTGACTTTC
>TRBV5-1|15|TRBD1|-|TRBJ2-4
CASTMGQGAKNIQYF
TGCGCCAGCACGATGGGACAGGGGGCCAAAAACATTCAGTACTTC
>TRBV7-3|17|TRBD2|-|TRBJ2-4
CASSLSGETSGKNIQYF
TGTGCCAGCAGCTTAAGTGGAGAGACTAGCGGCAAAAACATTCAGTACTTC
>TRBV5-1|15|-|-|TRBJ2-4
CASSSGTTIAHIQYF
TGCGCCAGCAGCTCCGGGACAACAATAGCCCACATTCAGTACTTC
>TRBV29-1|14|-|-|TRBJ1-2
CSVEGGADNYGYTF
TGCAGCGTTGAGGGAGGGGCCGATAACTATGGCTACACCTTC
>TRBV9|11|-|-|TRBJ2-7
CASSPGVEQYF
TGTGCCAGCAGCCCCGGGGTGGAGCAGTACTTC
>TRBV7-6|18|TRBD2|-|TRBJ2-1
CASSLAFGAGREDNEQFF
TGTGCCAGCAGCTTAGCGTTTGGAGCGGGAAGAGAGGACAATGAGCAGTTCTTC
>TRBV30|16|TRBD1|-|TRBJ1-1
CAWRSGDRGPATEAFF
TGTGCCTGGAGGTCGGGGGACAGGGGCCCCGCCACTGAAGCTTTCTTT
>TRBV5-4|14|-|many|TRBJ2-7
CASSFRDSLYEQYF
TGTGCCAGCAGCTTCCGGGACTCACTCTACGAGCAGTACTTC
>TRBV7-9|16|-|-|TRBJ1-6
CASSLDRTKVFSPLHF
TGTGCCAGCAGCTTGGACAGAACTAAAGTATTTTCACCCCTCCACTTT
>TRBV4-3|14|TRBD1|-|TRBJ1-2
CASSQADRVMGYTF
TGCGCCAGCAGCCAGGCTGACAGGGTAATGGGCTACACCTTC
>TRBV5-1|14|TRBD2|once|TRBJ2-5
CASSLAGAQETQYF
TGCGCCAGCAGCTTAGCGGGAGCCCAAGAGACCCAGTACTTC
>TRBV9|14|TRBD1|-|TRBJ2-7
CASSRGTGVYEQYF
TGTGCCAGCAGCCGAGGGACAGGGGTCTACGAGCAGTACTTC
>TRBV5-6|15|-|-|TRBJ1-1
CASSLELGGGAEAFF
TGTGCCAGCAGCTTGGAGTTGGGAGGGGGTGCTGAAGCTTTCTTT
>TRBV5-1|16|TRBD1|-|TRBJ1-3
CASSLDGQGTGNTIYF
TGCGCCAGCAGCTTGGATGGACAGGGGACAGGAAACACCATATATTTT
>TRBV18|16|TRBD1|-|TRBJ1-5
CASSPKGAVGNQPQHF
TGTGCCAGCTCACCTAAGGGGGCGGTTGGCAATCAGCCCCAGCATTTT
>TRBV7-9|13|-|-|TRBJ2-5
CASSLLGEETQYF
TGTGCCAGCAGCTTACTAGGAGAAGAGACCCAGTACTTC
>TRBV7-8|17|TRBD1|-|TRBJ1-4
CASSLGQGAIVYEKLFF
TGTGCCAGCAGCTTAGGGCAGGGGGCCATAGTTTATGAAAAACTGTTTTTT
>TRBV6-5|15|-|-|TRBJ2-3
CASSSGDFPTDTQYF
TGTGCCAGCAGTTCTGGGGACTTTCCCACAGATACGCAGTATTTT
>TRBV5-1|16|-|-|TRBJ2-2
CASSLDRAGGTGELFF
TGCGCCAGCAGCTTGGACAGGGCGGGCGGCACCGGGGAGCTGTTTTTT
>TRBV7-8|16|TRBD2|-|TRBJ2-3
CASRLSLAGNTDTQYF
TGTGCCAGCAGGCTCTCACTAGCGGGAAACACAGATACGCAGTATTTT
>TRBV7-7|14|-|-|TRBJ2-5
CASSSRQGTETQYF
TGTGCTAGCAGCTCCCGCCAGGGGACCGAGACCCAGTACTTC
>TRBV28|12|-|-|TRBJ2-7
CASSSMLFRQYF
TGTGCCAGCAGTTCTATGTTGTTTCGGCAGTACTTC
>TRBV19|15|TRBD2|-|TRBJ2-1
CASSASGLASNEQFF
TGTGCCAGCTCCGCCTCGGGACTAGCTTCCAATGAGCAGTTCTTC
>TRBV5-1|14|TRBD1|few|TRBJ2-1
CASAGGSSYNEQFF
TGCGCCAGCGCAGGGGGAAGCTCCTACAATGAGCAGTTCTTC
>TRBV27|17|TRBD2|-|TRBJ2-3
CASSHRTGAGVADTQYF
TGTGCCAGCAGCCACCGAACGGGTGCGGGAGTGGCAGATACGCAGTATTTT
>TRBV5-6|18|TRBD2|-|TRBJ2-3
CASSLKASGSFKTDTQYF
TGTGCCAGCAGCTTGAAAGCTAGCGGGAGCTTTAAGACAGATACGCAGTATTTT
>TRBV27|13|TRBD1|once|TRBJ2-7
CASRFGTAGEQYF
TGTGCCAGCAGATTTGGGACAGCCGGCGAGCAGTACTTC
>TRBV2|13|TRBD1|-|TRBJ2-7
CASSRTGGYEQYF
TGTGCCAGCAGCAGGACAGGGGGCTACGAGCAGTACTTC
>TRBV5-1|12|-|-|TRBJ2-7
CASSFTGYEQYF
TGCGCCAGCAGCTTTACAGGGTACGAGCAGTACTTC